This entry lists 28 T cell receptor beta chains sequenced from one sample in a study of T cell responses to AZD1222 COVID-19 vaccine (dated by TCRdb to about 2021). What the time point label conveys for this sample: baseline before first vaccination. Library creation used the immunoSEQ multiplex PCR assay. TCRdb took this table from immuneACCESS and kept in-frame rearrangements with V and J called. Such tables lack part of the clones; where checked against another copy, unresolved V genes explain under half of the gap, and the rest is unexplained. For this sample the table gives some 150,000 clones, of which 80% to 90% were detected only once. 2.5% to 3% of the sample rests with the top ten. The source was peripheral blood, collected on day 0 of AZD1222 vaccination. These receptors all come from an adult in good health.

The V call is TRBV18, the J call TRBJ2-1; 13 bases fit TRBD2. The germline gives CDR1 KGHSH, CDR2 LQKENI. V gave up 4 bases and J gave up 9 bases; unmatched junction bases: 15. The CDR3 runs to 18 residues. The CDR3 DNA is TGTGCCAGCTCACAACTGACTAGCGGGAGGTCCCGATTTGGTGAGCAGTTCTTC. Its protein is CASSQLTSGRSRFGEQFF.

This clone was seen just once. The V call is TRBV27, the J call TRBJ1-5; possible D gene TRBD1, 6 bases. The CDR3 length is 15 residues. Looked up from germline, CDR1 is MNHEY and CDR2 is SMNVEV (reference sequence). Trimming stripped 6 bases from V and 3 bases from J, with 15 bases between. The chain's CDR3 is CASSLTGTINQPQHF. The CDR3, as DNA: TGTGCCAGCAGCCTCACAGGGACGATCAATCAGCCCCAGCATTTT.

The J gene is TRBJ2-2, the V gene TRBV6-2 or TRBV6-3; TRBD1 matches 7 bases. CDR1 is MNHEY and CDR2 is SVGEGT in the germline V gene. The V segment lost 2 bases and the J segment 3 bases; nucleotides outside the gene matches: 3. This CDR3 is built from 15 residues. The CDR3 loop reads CASSYRGPDTGELFF. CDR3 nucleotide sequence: TGTGCCAGCAGTTACAGGGGGCCTGACACCGGGGAGCTGTTTTTT.

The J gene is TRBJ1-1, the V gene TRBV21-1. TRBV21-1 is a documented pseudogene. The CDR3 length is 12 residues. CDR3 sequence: CASSRGRVGAFF. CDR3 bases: TGTGCCAGCAGCAGAGGGCGGGTGGGAGCTTTCTTT.

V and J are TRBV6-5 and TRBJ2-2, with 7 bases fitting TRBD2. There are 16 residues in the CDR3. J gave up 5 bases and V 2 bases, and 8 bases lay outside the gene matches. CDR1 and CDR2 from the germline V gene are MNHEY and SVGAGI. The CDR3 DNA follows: TGTGCCAGCAGTTACACGGAGAAAGCGGGGACCGGGGAGCTGTTTTTT. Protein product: CASSYTEKAGTGELFF.

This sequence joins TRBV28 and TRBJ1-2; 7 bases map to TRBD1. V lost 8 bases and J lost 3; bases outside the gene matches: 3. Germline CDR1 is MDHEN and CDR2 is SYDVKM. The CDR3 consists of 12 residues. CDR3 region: CASRDRYYGYTF. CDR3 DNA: TGTGCCAGCCGGGACAGATACTATGGCTACACCTTC.

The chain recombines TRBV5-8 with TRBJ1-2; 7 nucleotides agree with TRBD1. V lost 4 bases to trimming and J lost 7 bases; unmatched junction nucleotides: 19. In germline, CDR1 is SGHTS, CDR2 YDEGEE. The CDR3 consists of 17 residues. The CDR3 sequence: CASSLRGGSGSSGGYTF. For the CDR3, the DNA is TGTGCCAGCAGCCTCAGGGGGGGGTCGGGTTCGTCAGGTGGCTACACCTTC.

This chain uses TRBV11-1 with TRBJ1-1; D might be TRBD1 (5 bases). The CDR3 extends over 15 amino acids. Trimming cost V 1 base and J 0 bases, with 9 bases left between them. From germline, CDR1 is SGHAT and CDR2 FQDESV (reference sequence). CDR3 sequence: CASSLGTKMNTEAFF. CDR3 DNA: TGTGCCAGCAGCTTAGGGACAAAGATGAACACTGAAGCTTTCTTT.

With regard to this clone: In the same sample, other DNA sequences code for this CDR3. The DNA of the CDR3 is TGTGCCAGCAGCTTAGTGCGTGATACGCAGTATTTT. It specifies CASSLVRDTQYF. This chain connects TRBV7-2 to TRBJ2-3, with unresolved D. V gave up 1 base and J gave up 6 bases, with 5 bases separating them. This CDR3 has 12 residues. Germline CDR1 SGHTA, CDR2 FQGNSA.

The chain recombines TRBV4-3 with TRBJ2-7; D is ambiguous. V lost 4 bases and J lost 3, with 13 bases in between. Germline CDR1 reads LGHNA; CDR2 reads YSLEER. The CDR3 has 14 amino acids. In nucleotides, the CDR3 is TGCGCCAGCAGCCCTGGTAGTTTGGGCTACGAGCAGTACTTC. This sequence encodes CASSPGSLGYEQYF.

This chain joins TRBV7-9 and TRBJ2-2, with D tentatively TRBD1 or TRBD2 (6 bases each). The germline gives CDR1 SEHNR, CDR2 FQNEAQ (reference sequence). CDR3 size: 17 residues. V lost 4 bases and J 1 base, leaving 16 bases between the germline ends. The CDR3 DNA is TGTGCCAGCAGCTCCCTCGGGGGCGGTAAGAACACCGGGGAGCTGTTTTTT. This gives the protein CASSSLGGGKNTGELFF.

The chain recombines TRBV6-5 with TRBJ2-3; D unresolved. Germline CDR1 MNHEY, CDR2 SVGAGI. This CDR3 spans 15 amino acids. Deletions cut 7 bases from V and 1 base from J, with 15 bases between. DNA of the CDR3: TGTGCCAGCACGACAACCCGGGCAGGCACAGATACGCAGTATTTT. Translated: CASTTTRAGTDTQYF.

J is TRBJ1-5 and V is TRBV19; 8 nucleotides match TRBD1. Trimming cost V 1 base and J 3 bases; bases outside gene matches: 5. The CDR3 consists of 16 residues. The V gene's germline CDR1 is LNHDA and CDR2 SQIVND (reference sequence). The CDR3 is CASSIGSGGNNQPQHF. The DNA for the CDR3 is TGTGCCAGTAGTATAGGCTCAGGGGGCAACAATCAGCCCCAGCATTTT.

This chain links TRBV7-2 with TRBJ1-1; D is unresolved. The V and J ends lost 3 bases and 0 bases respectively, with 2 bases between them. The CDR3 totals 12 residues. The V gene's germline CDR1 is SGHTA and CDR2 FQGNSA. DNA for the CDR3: TGTGCCAGCAGCTTCCTGAACACTGAAGCTTTCTTT. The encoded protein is CASSFLNTEAFF. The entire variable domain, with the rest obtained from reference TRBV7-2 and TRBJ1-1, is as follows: GAGVSQSPSNKVTEKGKDVELRCDPISGHTALYWYRQSLGQGLEFLIYFQGNSAPDKSGLPSDRFSAERTGGSVSTLTIQRTQQEDSAVYLCASSFLNTEAFFGQGTRLTVV.

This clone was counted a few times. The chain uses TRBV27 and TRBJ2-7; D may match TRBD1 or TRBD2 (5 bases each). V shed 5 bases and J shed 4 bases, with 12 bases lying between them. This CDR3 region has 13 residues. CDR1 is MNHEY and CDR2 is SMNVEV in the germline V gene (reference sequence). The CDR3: CASSPGRRYEQYF. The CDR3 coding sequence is TGTGCCAGCAGTCCGGGACGGAGGTACGAGCAGTACTTC.

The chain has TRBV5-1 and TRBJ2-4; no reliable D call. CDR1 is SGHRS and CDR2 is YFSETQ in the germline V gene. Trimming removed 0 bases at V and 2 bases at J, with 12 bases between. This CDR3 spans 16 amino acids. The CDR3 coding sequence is TGCGCCAGCAGCTTGGGCCAGATGGACCCCAAAAACATTCAGTACTTC. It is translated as CASSLGQMDPKNIQYF.

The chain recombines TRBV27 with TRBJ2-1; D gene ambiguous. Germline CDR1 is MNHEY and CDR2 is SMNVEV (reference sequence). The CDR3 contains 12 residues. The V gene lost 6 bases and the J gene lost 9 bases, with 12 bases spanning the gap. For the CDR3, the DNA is TGTGCCAGCAGATCAACAACCGCTGAGCAGTTCTTC. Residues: CASRSTTAEQFF.

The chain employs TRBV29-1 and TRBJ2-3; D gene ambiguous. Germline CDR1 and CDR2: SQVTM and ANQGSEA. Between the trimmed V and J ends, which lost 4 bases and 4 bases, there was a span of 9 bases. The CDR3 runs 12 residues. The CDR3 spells CSVGDGPDTQYF. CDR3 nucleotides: TGCAGCGTTGGGGATGGGCCAGATACGCAGTATTTT.

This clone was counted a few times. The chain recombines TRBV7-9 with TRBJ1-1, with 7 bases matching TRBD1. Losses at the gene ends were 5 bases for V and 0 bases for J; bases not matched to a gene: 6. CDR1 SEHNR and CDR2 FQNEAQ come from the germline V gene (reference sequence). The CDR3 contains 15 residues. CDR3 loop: CASSPVTGLNTEAFF. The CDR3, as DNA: TGTGCCAGCAGCCCGGTGACAGGGTTGAACACTGAAGCTTTCTTT.

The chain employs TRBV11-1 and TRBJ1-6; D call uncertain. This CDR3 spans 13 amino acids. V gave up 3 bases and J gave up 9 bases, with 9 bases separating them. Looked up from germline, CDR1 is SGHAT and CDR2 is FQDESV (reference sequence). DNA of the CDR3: TGTGCCAGCAGCTTTGGAACGGGTTCACCCCTCCACTTT. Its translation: CASSFGTGSPLHF.

CDR3 region: CASSYDSYNEQFF. The CDR3 region has the DNA TGTGCCAGCAGTTACGACAGCTACAATGAGCAGTTCTTC. The rearrangement links TRBV6-2 or TRBV6-3 to TRBJ2-1, with TRBD1 as a possible D gene (5 bases). Germline assignment: CDR1 MNHEY and CDR2 SVGEGT. Trimming removed 2 bases at V and 3 bases at J, with 5 bases between. The CDR3 totals 13 residues.

The CDR3 loop is CAITDSSRNNEKLFF. CDR3 DNA: TGTGCCATCACCGACAGCTCAAGAAACAATGAAAAACTGTTTTTT. The V and J genes are TRBV2 and TRBJ1-4, with TRBD1 as a possible D gene (5 bases). The CDR3 has 15 residues. Per germline, CDR1 SNHLY and CDR2 FYNNEI. V was pared by 10 bases and J by 5 bases, with 20 bases between.

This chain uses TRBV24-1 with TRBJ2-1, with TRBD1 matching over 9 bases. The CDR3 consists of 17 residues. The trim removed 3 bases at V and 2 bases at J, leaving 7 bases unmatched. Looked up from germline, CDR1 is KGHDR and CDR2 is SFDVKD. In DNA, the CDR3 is TGTGCCACCAGTGATACCTTGGGACAGGGTGCCTACAATGAGCAGTTCTTC. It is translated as CATSDTLGQGAYNEQFF.

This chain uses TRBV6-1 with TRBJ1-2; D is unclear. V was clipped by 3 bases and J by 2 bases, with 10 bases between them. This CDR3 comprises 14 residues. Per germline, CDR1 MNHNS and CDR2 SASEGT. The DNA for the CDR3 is TGTGCCAGCAGTGAGGGCACCTCCAACTATGGCTACACCTTC. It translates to CASSEGTSNYGYTF.

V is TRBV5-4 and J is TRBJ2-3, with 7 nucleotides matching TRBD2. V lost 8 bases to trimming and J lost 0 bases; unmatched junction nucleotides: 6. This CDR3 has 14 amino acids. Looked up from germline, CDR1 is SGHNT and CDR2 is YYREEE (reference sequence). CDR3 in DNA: TGTGCCAGTCGACTAGCCCTTAGCACAGATACGCAGTATTTT. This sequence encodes CASRLALSTDTQYF.

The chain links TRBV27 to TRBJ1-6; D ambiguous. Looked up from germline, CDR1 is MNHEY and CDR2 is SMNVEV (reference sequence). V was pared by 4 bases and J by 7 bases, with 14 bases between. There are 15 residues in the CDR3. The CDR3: CASSSKRRRNSPLHF. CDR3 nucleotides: TGTGCCAGCAGTTCAAAACGACGGCGAAATTCACCCCTCCACTTT.

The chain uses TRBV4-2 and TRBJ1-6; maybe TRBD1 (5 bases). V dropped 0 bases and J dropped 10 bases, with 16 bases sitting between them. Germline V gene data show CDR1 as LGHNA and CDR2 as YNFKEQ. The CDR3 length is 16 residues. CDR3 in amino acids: CASSQEIRGGDSPLHF. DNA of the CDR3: TGTGCCAGCAGCCAAGAGATTCGGGGGGGGGACTCACCCCTCCACTTT.

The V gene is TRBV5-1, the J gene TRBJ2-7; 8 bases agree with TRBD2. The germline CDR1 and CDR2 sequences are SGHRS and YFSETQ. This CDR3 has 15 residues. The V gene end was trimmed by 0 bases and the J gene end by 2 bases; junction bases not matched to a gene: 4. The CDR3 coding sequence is TGCGCCAGCAGCTTGGTTGGCGGGGGGCCCTACGAGCAGTACTTC. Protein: CASSLVGGGPYEQYF.